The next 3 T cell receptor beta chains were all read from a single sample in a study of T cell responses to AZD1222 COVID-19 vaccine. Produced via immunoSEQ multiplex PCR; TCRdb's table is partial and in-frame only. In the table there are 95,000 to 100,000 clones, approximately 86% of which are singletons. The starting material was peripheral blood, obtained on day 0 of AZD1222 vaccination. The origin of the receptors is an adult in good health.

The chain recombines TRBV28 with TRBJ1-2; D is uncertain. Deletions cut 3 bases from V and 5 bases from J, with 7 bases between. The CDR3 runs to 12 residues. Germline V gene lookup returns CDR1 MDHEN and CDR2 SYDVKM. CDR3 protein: CASSFREYGYTF. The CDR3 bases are TGTGCCAGCAGTTTCAGAGAGTATGGCTACACCTTC.

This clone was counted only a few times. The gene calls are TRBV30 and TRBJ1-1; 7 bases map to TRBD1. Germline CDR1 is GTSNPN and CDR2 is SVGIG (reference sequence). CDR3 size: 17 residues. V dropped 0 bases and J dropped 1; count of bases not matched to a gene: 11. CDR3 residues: CAWSVSGQDRANTEAFF. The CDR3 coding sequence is TGTGCCTGGAGTGTATCGGGACAAGACAGGGCGAACACTGAAGCTTTCTTT.

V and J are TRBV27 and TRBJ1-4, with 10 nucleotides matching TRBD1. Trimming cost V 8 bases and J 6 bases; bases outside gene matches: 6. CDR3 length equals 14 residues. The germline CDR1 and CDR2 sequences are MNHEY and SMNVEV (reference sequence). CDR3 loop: CASAFGTGDEKLFF. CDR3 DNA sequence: TGTGCCAGCGCCTTCGGGACAGGGGATGAAAAACTGTTTTTT.